One sample yielded the 3 T cell receptor beta chains listed below, sequenced in a study of T cell responses to AZD1222 COVID-19 vaccine. Sequencing was performed with immunoSEQ multiplex PCR; in TCRdb, only in-frame clones are kept and a portion is missing. The sample records some 170,000 clones, about 89% being singletons. The sequencing used peripheral blood, collected on day 0 of AZD1222 vaccination. The origin of the receptors is an adult in good health.

V is TRBV30 and J is TRBJ1-6; no clear D gene. Germline lookup yields CDR1 GTSNPN and CDR2 SVGIG (reference sequence). V lost 2 bases, J lost 8 bases, and 19 bases lay in between. CDR3 length equals 16 residues. The CDR3 nucleotides are TGTGCCTGGAGTCCGCCGGGCTCCGGGAGGGATTCACCCCTCCACTTT. The encoded protein is CAWSPPGSGRDSPLHF. Full variable domain (rest looked up from reference TRBV30 and TRBJ1-6): SQTIHQWPATLVQPVGSPLSLECTVEGTSNPNLYWYRQAAGRGLQLLFYSVGIGQISSEVPQNLSASRPQDRQFILSSKKLLLSDSGFYLCAWSPPGSGRDSPLHFGNGTRLTVT.

This clone turned up a few times. Here the CDR3 DNA reads TGTGCCAGCAGCGGGACCACGAGGGAGACCCAGTACTTC. This codes for CASSGTTRETQYF. The J gene is TRBJ2-5, the V gene TRBV7-8; the D gene could be TRBD1 or TRBD2 (5 bases each). The CDR3 contains 13 residues. Germline values: CDR1 SGHVS, CDR2 FQNEAQ. V shed 5 bases and J shed 5 bases, with 12 bases lying between them.

This clone was seen more than once but under ten times. The chain recombines TRBV7-8 with TRBJ2-7; D ambiguous. V dropped 2 bases and J dropped 7 bases, with 6 bases sitting between them. The germline V gene has CDR1 SGHVS and CDR2 FQNEAQ. There are 11 residues in the CDR3. In DNA form, the CDR3 reads TGTGCCAGCAGCTTAAAGTGGGAGCAGTACTTC. Amino acids: CASSLKWEQYF.